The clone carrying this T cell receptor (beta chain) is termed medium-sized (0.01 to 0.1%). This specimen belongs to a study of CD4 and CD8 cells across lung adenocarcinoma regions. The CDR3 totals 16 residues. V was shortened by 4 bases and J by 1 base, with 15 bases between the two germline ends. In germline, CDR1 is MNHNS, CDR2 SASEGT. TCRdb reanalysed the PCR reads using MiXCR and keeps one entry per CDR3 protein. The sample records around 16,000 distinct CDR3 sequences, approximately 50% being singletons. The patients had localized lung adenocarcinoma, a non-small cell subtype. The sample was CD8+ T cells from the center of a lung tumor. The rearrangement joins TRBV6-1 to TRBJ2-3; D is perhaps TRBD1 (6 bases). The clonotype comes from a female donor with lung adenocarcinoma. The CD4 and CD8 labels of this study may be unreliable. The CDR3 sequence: CASSVEQGLGTDTQYF. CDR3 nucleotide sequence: TGTGCCAGCAGTGTGGAACAGGGCTTGGGCACAGATACGCAGTATTTT.